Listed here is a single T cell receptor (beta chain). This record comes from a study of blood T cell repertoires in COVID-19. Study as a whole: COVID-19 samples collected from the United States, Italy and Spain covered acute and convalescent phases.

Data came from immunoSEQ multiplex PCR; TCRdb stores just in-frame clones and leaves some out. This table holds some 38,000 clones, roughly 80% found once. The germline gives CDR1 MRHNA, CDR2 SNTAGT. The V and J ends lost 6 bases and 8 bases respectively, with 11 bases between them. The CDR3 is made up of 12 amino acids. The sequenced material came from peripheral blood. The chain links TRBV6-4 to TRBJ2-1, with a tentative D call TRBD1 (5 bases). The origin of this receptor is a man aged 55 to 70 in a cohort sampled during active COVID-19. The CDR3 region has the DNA TGTGCCAGCAGAGTCCTAGGGGATGAGCAGTTCTTC. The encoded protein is CASRVLGDEQFF.